Presented here are 10 T cell receptor beta chains from one specimen sequenced in a study of cytomegalovirus exposure and HLA in healthy donors. Primers included in the PCR were 60 Vbeta and 13 Jbeta primers. Sequencing was performed with immunoSEQ multiplex PCR; in TCRdb, only in-frame clones are kept and a portion is missing. The data show approximately 110,000 clones, roughly 68% seen once. Input material: PBMCs. Source of these receptors: a woman under 40 in good health and CMV-seronegative.

This clone was observed a few times. The V gene is TRBV5-6, the J gene TRBJ1-3, with TRBD1 identical over 10 bases. V was clipped by 7 bases and J by 2 bases; unmatched bases: 3. CDR1 is SGHDT, CDR2 YYEEEE, per germline. The length of the CDR3 is 14 residues. The CDR3 nucleotides read TGTGCCAGCTCAGGACAGGGGGCTGGAAACACCATATATTTT. Residues: CASSGQGAGNTIYF.

This chain connects TRBV5-1 to TRBJ2-5; D not resolved. The last part of the DNA fits TRBJ2-7 better; the J call may be wrong. Germline values: CDR1 SGHRS, CDR2 YFSETQ. The CDR3 has 14 amino acids. The CDR3 nucleotides are TGCGCCAGCAGCTTGGCGCCTAGCTCCTACGAGCAGTACTTC. Translation: CASSLAPSSYEQYF.

V gene TRBV27 combines with J gene TRBJ1-1; 7 bases map to TRBD1. The CDR3 covers 14 residues. Germline assignment: CDR1 MNHEY and CDR2 SMNVEV (reference sequence). After removal of 2 bases from V and 3 bases from J, the junction contained 3 bases not matched to a gene. The CDR3 region has the DNA TGTGCCAGCAGTTTAGGGACAGCCGACACTGAAGCTTTCTTT. This gives the protein CASSLGTADTEAFF.

J is TRBJ1-2 and V is TRBV5-1, with a possible D match to TRBD1 (6 bases). This CDR3 region has 12 residues. V was pared by 7 bases and J by 5 bases, with 12 bases between. Germline-derived CDR1 and CDR2 are SGHRS and YFSETQ. The CDR3 nucleotides are TGCGCCAGCGGCGGACAGTATTATGGCTACACCTTC. This sequence encodes CASGGQYYGYTF.

V is TRBV6-1 and J is TRBJ1-1; D is undetermined. Germline V gene data show CDR1 as MNHNS and CDR2 as SASEGT. CDR3 length: 15 amino acids. V gave up 4 bases and J gave up 7 bases, with 19 bases separating them. CDR3 loop: CASSAPSIRNCEAFF. Here the CDR3 DNA reads TGTGCCAGCAGTGCCCCGTCGATCCGTAACTGTGAAGCTTTCTTT.

This chain joins TRBV19 and TRBJ1-4; D may be TRBD1 (5 bases). Trimming left V 5 bases short and J 7 bases short, with 17 bases between. This CDR3 is built from 15 residues. Germline lookup yields CDR1 LNHDA and CDR2 SQIVND (reference sequence). The CDR3 nucleotides are TGTGCCAGTAGTCTGTGGGGGGGAGGTGGTGAAAAACTGTTTTTT. Its protein is CASSLWGGGGEKLFF.

The V gene is TRBV13, the J gene TRBJ1-1, with TRBD1 as a possible D gene (6 bases). The ends were cut back, 2 bases at V and 5 bases at J, with 21 bases in the middle. The germline V gene encodes CDR1 PRHDT and CDR2 FYEKMQ (reference sequence). The CDR3 length is 17 residues. CDR3 loop: CASSLIIRGAGVTEAFF. CDR3 coding DNA: TGTGCCAGCAGCTTAATCATCCGGGGGGCAGGTGTGACTGAAGCTTTCTTT.

This chain links TRBV5-1 with TRBJ1-5, with TRBD1 matching 8 bases. The germline V gene encodes CDR1 SGHRS and CDR2 YFSETQ. V was pared by 4 bases and J by 4 bases, with 10 bases of the junction left unmatched. CDR3 length: 16 amino acids. The CDR3, as DNA: TGCGCCAGCAGCCTCGGACAGGGCGCAGGTAATCAGCCCCAGCATTTT. Amino acids: CASSLGQGAGNQPQHF.

This clone came up once. The chain links TRBV5-6 to TRBJ2-6; TRBD1 might be the D (5 bases). The CDR3 length is 15 residues. Germline V gives CDR1 SGHDT, CDR2 YYEEEE. The V end lost 2 bases, the J end lost 1 base, and 7 bases lay between the germline ends. CDR3 in amino acids: CASSFKGSGANVLTF. CDR3 bases: TGTGCCAGCAGCTTTAAGGGGTCTGGGGCCAACGTCCTGACTTTC.

This clone came up a few times. The CDR3 region is CASSLKMEQDRRGYTF. The CDR3, as DNA: TGTGCCAGCAGCTTGAAGATGGAACAGGATCGGCGTGGCTACACCTTC. This chain uses TRBV5-8 with TRBJ1-2, with a possible D match to TRBD1 (5 bases). The CDR3 consists of 16 residues. Germline V CDR1 and CDR2: SGHTS, YDEGEE. The V and J ends lost 1 base and 7 bases respectively, with 20 bases between them.